The clone carrying this T cell receptor (beta chain) was seen repeatedly, ten times or more. TCR beta CDR3 sequences were amplified from RNA transcripts. HTBI primers were the set used in a first-round RT-PCR of the TCR CDR3. One entry per CDR3 protein, called by TCRdb with MiXCR from the multiplex PCR reads. Among hundreds of thousands of distinct CDR3 sequences listed, less than 15% were seen once. This entry belongs to a study of T cells in Graves' hyperthyroidism and ophthalmopathy. Cells are PBMCs isolated from approximately 9.2 ml of fresh blood. From germline, CDR1 is LGHNT and CDR2 FRNRAP. CDR3 size: 15 residues. J was trimmed by 6 bases and V by 0 bases; bases with no gene match: 3.

Source material: blood. This sequence was found in a woman between 18 and 29 years old with Graves' hyperthyroidism. The chain couples TRBV12-5 to TRBJ2-2; 8 nucleotides agree with TRBD1. The CDR3 DNA sequence: TGTGCTAGTGGTTTGGTACAGGGGGAACCCGGGGAGCTGTTTTTT. Translation: CASGLVQGEPGELFF. Variable domain in full (rest from reference TRBV12-5 and TRBJ2-2): DARVTQTPRHKVTEMGQEVTMRCQPILGHNTVFWYRQTMMQGLELLAYFRNRAPLDDSGMPKDRFSAEMPDATLATLKIQPSEPRDSAVYFCASGLVQGEPGELFFGEGSRLTVL.